This TCR beta chain was recorded in a study of tissue T cells after allogeneic stem cell transplantation. This clone has a handful of counts. Its specificity is unknown. The genes are named according to mouse. The missing CDR3 end, 1 residue past where the read stops, is filled in from the germline J gene. Time point meaning: mouse harvest day 7 after allogeneic transplant. Tail vein injection delivered 10^7 T-cell-depleted bone marrow cells and 10^6 splenic CD5+ T cells. Tissues came from B6→BALB/c major-mismatch GVHD mice at day 7 or 14. The CDR3 covers 15 residues. Per the germline V gene, CDR1 is FNHDT and CDR2 is SITEND (reference sequence). V was clipped by 2 bases and J by 0 bases, with 12 bases between them. Profiled with immunoSEQ multiplex PCR; TCRdb holds only in-frame clones, not every one. The sample consists of around 3,900 clones, roughly 50% of them appearing once. Regarding the study as a whole: Within patients, tissue anatomy strongly shaped TCR repertoire composition. Blood and spleen captured only part of the tissue TCR repertoire.

The chain recombines TRBV19 with TRBJ2-7; D assignment may be TRBD1 or TRBD2 (5 bases each). This clonotype was sampled from a female BALB/c mouse given C57BL/6 T cells with graft-versus-host disease after an allogeneic hematopoietic cell transplant. Sequencing was performed on lymph node tissue. CDR3: CASSIGDPSSYEQYF. The CDR3 DNA, read in part, is TGTGCCAGCAGTATTGGGGACCCGAGCTCCTATGAACAGTAC.